The 15 T cell receptor beta chains given below trace back to one sample, sequenced in a study of blood T cell repertoires in COVID-19. Repertoires were generated with immunoSEQ multiplex PCR, while TCRdb's copy carries only in-frame clones and drops some. The data hold about 140,000 clones, with over 75% observed a single time. The specimen sequenced was peripheral blood. Receptors originate from a woman aged 45-65 years with acute or convalescent COVID-19.

The chain has TRBV30 and TRBJ1-6; 7 positions match TRBD1. Germline CDR1 reads GTSNPN; CDR2 reads SVGIG (reference sequence). V lost 3 bases, J lost 9 bases, and 8 bases stayed unmatched. The CDR3 consists of 14 residues. CDR3 residues: CAWRESGGSSPLHF. The CDR3 coding sequence is TGTGCCTGGAGAGAATCAGGGGGTAGTTCACCCCTCCACTTT. The variable domain in full, completed from reference TRBV30 and TRBJ1-6, reads SQTIHQWPATLVQPVGSPLSLECTVEGTSNPNLYWYRQAAGRGLQLLFYSVGIGQISSEVPQNLSASRPQDRQFILSSKKLLLSDSGFYLCAWRESGGSSPLHFGNGTRLTVT.

The gene calls are TRBV2 and TRBJ2-3, with D possibly matching TRBD2 (6 bases). The CDR3 sequence is 15 residues long. V was clipped by 7 bases and J by 2 bases, with 16 bases between them. CDR1 and CDR2 (germline): SNHLY, FYNNEI. For the CDR3, the DNA is TGTGCCAGCACCGGATGGGGAGGTCTCACAGATACGCAGTATTTT. Translation gives CASTGWGGLTDTQYF.

This chain links TRBV7-9 with TRBJ2-5; 7 bases are a match to TRBD1. CDR1 and CDR2 from the germline V gene are SEHNR and FQNEAQ (reference sequence). CDR3 length equals 17 residues. The V gene end was trimmed by 3 bases and the J gene end by 2 bases; junction bases not matched to a gene: 12. Written as DNA, the CDR3 is TGTGCCAGCAGCTTCTTGTCCGGGACAGAGGCACAAGAGACCCAGTACTTC. It yields the protein CASSFLSGTEAQETQYF.

J is TRBJ1-2 and V is TRBV28, with D possibly matching TRBD1 (6 bases). Trimming took off 5 bases at V and 0 bases at J, with 16 bases between the two ends. This CDR3 is 16 amino acids long. Germline-derived CDR1 and CDR2 are MDHEN and SYDVKM. CDR3 sequence (DNA): TGTGCCAGCAGTCTACCCCTGACAGGAGCTAACTATGGCTACACCTTC. It specifies CASSLPLTGANYGYTF.

The genes are TRBV15 and TRBJ1-6, with a tentative D call TRBD1 (6 bases). The V and J ends lost 0 bases and 8 bases respectively, with 11 bases between them. The length of the CDR3 is 15 residues. Germline assignment: CDR1 LNHNV and CDR2 YYDKDF (reference sequence). The CDR3 bases are TGTGCCACCAGCAGAGATCCAGGGGCTGATTCACCCCTCCACTTT. Residues: CATSRDPGADSPLHF. The full variable domain, its missing parts supplied by reference TRBV15 and TRBJ1-6, is DAMVIQNPRYQVTQFGKPVTLSCSQTLNHNVMYWYQQKSSQAPKLLFHYYDKDFNNEADTPDNFQSRRPNTSFCFLDIRSPGLGDTAMYLCATSRDPGADSPLHFGNGTRLTVT.

The chain employs TRBV24-1 and TRBJ2-7; 10 nucleotides agree with TRBD1. Unmatched junction bases numbered 11, after V lost 2 bases and J lost 2 bases. CDR1 KGHDR and CDR2 SFDVKD come from the germline V gene. The CDR3 is made up of 18 amino acids. The DNA for the CDR3 is TGTGCCACCAGTGATTCTAATCAACCCGGGACAGGGGCCTACGAGCAGTACTTC. The encoded protein is CATSDSNQPGTGAYEQYF.

The J gene is TRBJ2-7, the V gene TRBV28; D might be TRBD2 (7 bases). The CDR3 spans 15 residues. The germline V and J ends were trimmed by 2 bases and 3 bases, with 14 bases remaining between them. Looked up from germline, CDR1 is MDHEN and CDR2 is SYDVKM. The CDR3, as DNA: TGTGCCAGCAGTTTAGGGCCAGGGGACTACTACGAGCAGTACTTC. Its translation: CASSLGPGDYYEQYF.

This chain uses TRBV10-3 with TRBJ1-2, with D perhaps matching TRBD1 (5 bases). CDR3 length equals 12 residues. Germline CDR1 ENHRY, CDR2 SYGVKD. The V gene lost 10 bases and the J gene lost 4 bases, with 13 bases spanning the gap. The CDR3 coding sequence is TGTGCCAACGCGGCGGGGCCCTATGGCTACACCTTC. Encoded protein: CANAAGPYGYTF.

This rearrangement joins TRBV9 to TRBJ1-2; D is unresolved. From germline, CDR1 is SGDLS and CDR2 YYNGEE. Trimming removed 0 bases from V and 5 bases from J, with 14 bases in between. The CDR3 sequence is 15 residues long. As DNA, the CDR3 is TGTGCCAGCAGCGTAGCGAGAGGGAGAGATTATGGCTACACCTTC. Its translation is CASSVARGRDYGYTF. Filled out from reference TRBV9 and TRBJ1-2, the complete variable domain reads DSGVTQTPKHLITATGQRVTLRCSPRSGDLSVYWYQQSLDQGLQFLIQYYNGEERAKGNILERFSAQQFPDLHSELNLSSLELGDSALYFCASSVARGRDYGYTFGSGTRLTVV.

The J gene is TRBJ2-7, the V gene TRBV5-6, with a weak D call TRBD2 (5 bases). Trimming cost V 4 bases and J 0 bases, with 8 bases left between them. The germline gives CDR1 SGHDT, CDR2 YYEEEE. The CDR3 covers 13 residues. The CDR3 sequence: CASSRGFSYEQYF. The CDR3 DNA follows: TGTGCCAGCAGCCGGGGTTTCTCCTACGAGCAGTACTTC.

CDR3 residues: CASSFLTSDRVNTEAFF. For the CDR3, the DNA is TGTGCCAGCAGCTTCTTAACCTCGGACAGGGTGAACACTGAAGCTTTCTTT. The chain employs TRBV5-4 and TRBJ1-1; TRBD1 matches 8 bases. The V gene end was trimmed by 2 bases and the J gene end by 0 bases; junction bases not matched to a gene: 9. Per germline, CDR1 SGHNT and CDR2 YYREEE (reference sequence). This CDR3 has 17 amino acids.

The chain uses TRBV2 and TRBJ1-1; D gene unclear. V was shortened by 8 bases and J by 0 bases, with 13 bases between the two germline ends. The CDR3 contains 14 residues. Germline CDR1 SNHLY, CDR2 FYNNEI. The CDR3 DNA reads as TGTGCCAGCGGAGAACGGGTGATGAACACTGAAGCTTTCTTT. Its protein product is CASGERVMNTEAFF.

The CDR3 loop is CASSPENGGYGYTF. The CDR3 DNA sequence: TGTGCCAGCAGCCCTGAGAACGGCGGTTATGGCTACACCTTC. The chain combines TRBV11-2 with TRBJ1-2; no firm D call. This CDR3 region has 14 residues. Per germline, CDR1 SGHAT and CDR2 FQNNGV. Trimming shortened V by 5 bases and J by 5 bases, and 15 bases separated the two germline ends.

The gene calls are TRBV4-2 and TRBJ2-1, with D hard to call. This CDR3 has 14 residues. Per germline, CDR1 LGHNA and CDR2 YNFKEQ. Trimming cost V 0 bases and J 6 bases, with 9 bases left between them. CDR3 in amino acids: CASSQDFVSNEQFF. Written as DNA, the CDR3 is TGTGCCAGCAGCCAAGATTTCGTCTCCAATGAGCAGTTCTTC.

The chain has TRBV3-1 (or the pseudogene TRBV3-2) and TRBJ2-3; 7 positions agree with TRBD2. The CDR3 has 14 residues. The germline gives CDR1 LGHDT, CDR2 YNNKEL (reference sequence). V shed 4 bases and J 5 bases; nucleotides not matched to a gene: 6. CDR3 in amino acids: CASSRTGGLDTQYF. The CDR3 region has the DNA TGTGCCAGCAGCCGCACCGGGGGGTTAGATACGCAGTATTTT.